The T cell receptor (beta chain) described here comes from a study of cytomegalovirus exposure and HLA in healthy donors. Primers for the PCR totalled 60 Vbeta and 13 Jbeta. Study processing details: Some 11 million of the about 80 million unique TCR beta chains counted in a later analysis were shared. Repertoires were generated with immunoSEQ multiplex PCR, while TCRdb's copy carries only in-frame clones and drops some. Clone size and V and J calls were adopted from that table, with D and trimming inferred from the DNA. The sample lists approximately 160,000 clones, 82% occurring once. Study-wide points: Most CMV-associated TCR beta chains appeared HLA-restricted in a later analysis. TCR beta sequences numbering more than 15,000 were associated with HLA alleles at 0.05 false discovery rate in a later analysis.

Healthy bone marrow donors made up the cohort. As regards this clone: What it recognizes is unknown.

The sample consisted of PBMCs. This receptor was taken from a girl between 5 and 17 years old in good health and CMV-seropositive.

Here the CDR3 DNA reads TGCAGCGTGCCCGCTAGGACAGGGGCCTATGGCTACACCTTC. Its translation is CSVPARTGAYGYTF. The chain combines TRBV29-1 with TRBJ1-2; 9 bases are shared with TRBD1. The CDR3 has 14 amino acids. V lost 6 bases to trimming and J lost 4 bases; unmatched junction nucleotides: 9. Germline-derived CDR1 and CDR2 are SQVTM and ANQGSEA.